This T cell receptor beta chain was sequenced during a study of blood T cell repertoires in COVID-19. About the study: Some COVID-19 samples were acute and others convalescent; all came from the United States, Italy and Spain.

How the authors handled the data: Nucleated cell counts were estimated from reference gene primer amplification. The table came from immunoSEQ multiplex PCR; TCRdb's copy has only in-frame clones and leaves some out. The D gene and trimming were derived from the DNA, and the V and J assignments and clone size from that table. The sample lists roughly 92,000 clones, around 91% occurring once. The source is a woman older than 75 with active or convalescent COVID-19. Sequences were obtained from peripheral blood.

CDR3 sequence (DNA): TGTGCCAGCAGTTCCGCGCAGGGAAGACATCAGCCCCAGCATTTT. It codes for CASSSAQGRHQPQHF. The chain couples TRBV28 to TRBJ1-5, with D possibly TRBD1 on 5 matching bases. V shed 4 bases and J shed 5 bases, with 15 bases lying between them. Looked up from germline, CDR1 is MDHEN and CDR2 is SYDVKM. The CDR3 length is 15 residues. Full variable domain (rest looked up from reference TRBV28 and TRBJ1-5): DVKVTQSSRYLVKRTGEKVFLECVQDMDHENMFWYRQDPGLGLRLIYFSYDVKMKEKGDIPEGYSVSREKKERFSLILESASTNQTSMYLCASSSAQGRHQPQHFGDGTRLSIL.